This T cell receptor (beta chain) was obtained from a study of OX40 agonist ivuxolimab in advanced cancers. TCRdb's copy holds only in-frame clones and misses some; the assay was immunoSEQ multiplex PCR. Among 65,000 to 70,000 clones listed, about 84% were seen once. The sequence came from an adult with an advanced solid tumor such as melanoma, head and neck, liver or kidney cancer. This specimen consisted of CD4+ or CD8+ T cells sorted from blood, obtained in a trial of the OX40 agonist ivuxolimab.

The CDR3 coding sequence is TGTGCCAGCAGTTTATCTTGGGGTACCAACAATCAGCCCCAGCATTTT. Protein: CASSLSWGTNNQPQHF. The V call is TRBV28, the J call TRBJ1-5; D remains ambiguous. Trimming shortened V by 1 base and J by 3 bases, and 13 bases separated the two germline ends. Germline loops: CDR1 MDHEN, CDR2 SYDVKM. This CDR3 is 16 amino acids long.